The next 10 T cell receptor beta chains were all read from a single sample in a study of PD-L1 blockade in urothelial cancer (dated by TCRdb to about 2017). To prepare the library, the immunoSEQ multiplex PCR assay was applied. Entries here come from immuneACCESS through TCRdb and include only in-frame sequences with V and J called. Some clones fail to appear in such tables; in the studies checked, an unresolved V gene covers under half of the shortfall, and the cause of the remainder is unknown. Here the sample has over 75,000 clones; approximately 87% occur a single time. The ten largest clones take up under 15% of the sample. The sample's time point label, in plain terms: pretreatment peripheral blood. The source material was PBMCs, sampled around atezolizumab (anti-PD-L1) treatment. The receptor source for this set is a man aged 60 to 75 with urothelial cancer.

The CDR3 is CASMSEMSSYEQYF. The CDR3 region has the DNA TGTGCCAGCATGTCGGAGATGAGCTCCTACGAGCAGTACTTC. The rearrangement joins TRBV6-1 to TRBJ2-7; D not certain. The CDR3 length is 14 residues. Per germline, CDR1 MNHNS and CDR2 SASEGT. Between the trimmed V and J ends, which lost 7 bases and 0 bases, there was a span of 13 bases.

A few counts support this clone. The chain employs TRBV7-8 and TRBJ2-1, with TRBD2 identical over 11 bases. The V gene's germline CDR1 is SGHVS and CDR2 FQNEAQ. V shed 6 bases, J shed 6 bases, and the junction held 13 bases outside the gene matches. This CDR3 is built from 17 residues. The CDR3 loop is CASRRTGKLAGVNEQFF. CDR3 sequence (DNA): TGTGCCAGCAGACGCACAGGGAAACTAGCGGGAGTCAATGAGCAGTTCTTC.

The chain has TRBV19 and TRBJ2-6, with D possibly TRBD1 on 6 matching bases. CDR3 size: 17 residues. Germline lookup yields CDR1 LNHDA and CDR2 SQIVND (reference sequence). The V end was cut by 3 bases, the J end by 0 bases, with 12 bases between. CDR3 coding DNA: TGTGCCAGTAGTATCAGGGGCCAACACTCTGGGGCCAACGTCCTGACTTTC. Encoded protein: CASSIRGQHSGANVLTF.

The chain joins TRBV6-1 to TRBJ1-6; possible D gene TRBD1, 5 bases. This CDR3 is 16 amino acids long. The V gene lost 2 bases and the J gene lost 6 bases, with 14 bases spanning the gap. Germline V CDR1 and CDR2: MNHNS, SASEGT. CDR3 sequence reads: CASSEQWGVFNSPLHF. In DNA form, the CDR3 reads TGTGCCAGCAGTGAACAGTGGGGGGTCTTTAATTCACCCCTCCACTTT.

The chain combines TRBV5-1 with TRBJ1-1, with D unresolved. The V gene lost 2 bases and the J gene lost 1 base, with 6 bases spanning the gap. Per germline, CDR1 SGHRS and CDR2 YFSETQ. This CDR3 spans 13 amino acids. The CDR3, as DNA: TGCGCCAGCAGCTTTTTCGGGAACACTGAAGCTTTCTTT. This translates into CASSFFGNTEAFF.

This clone was counted a single time. The V and J genes are TRBV6-5 and TRBJ1-1; no definite D call. V gave up 4 bases and J gave up 1 base, with 7 bases separating them. This CDR3 spans 13 amino acids. CDR1 and CDR2 from the germline V gene are MNHEY and SVGAGI. The CDR3 coding sequence is TGTGCCAGCAGTTTTTGGCAGAACACTGAAGCTTTCTTT. Protein sequence: CASSFWQNTEAFF.

The chain joins TRBV14 to TRBJ1-4; tentatively, D is TRBD1 (5 bases). CDR3 length equals 15 residues. The ends were cut back, 4 bases at V and 6 bases at J, with 15 bases in the middle. Germline CDR1 SGHDN, CDR2 FVKESK. The CDR3 coding sequence is TGTGCCAGCAGCCCACTCGGGGGTGCGGATGAAAAACTGTTTTTT. Protein sequence: CASSPLGGADEKLFF.

This clone has just a few counts. V and J are TRBV6-4 and TRBJ2-1, with a tentative D call TRBD1 (6 bases). Trimming removed 3 bases at V and 0 bases at J, with 9 bases between. Germline CDR1 and CDR2: MRHNA and SNTAGT. The CDR3 has 15 amino acids. The CDR3 DNA sequence: TGTGCCAGCAGTGAATCGGACAGCTCCTACAATGAGCAGTTCTTC. Protein product: CASSESDSSYNEQFF.

The CDR3, as DNA: TGTGCCAGCAGGAAGACAGGGTACGATCAGCCCCAGCATTTT. The encoded protein is CASRKTGYDQPQHF. The V gene is TRBV21-1, the J gene TRBJ1-5; the table's TRBD1 call for D was not verified on the DNA. TRBV21-1 is an annotated pseudogene. The CDR3 consists of 14 residues.

This clone was counted only a few times. This chain joins TRBV30 and TRBJ2-3; D is perhaps TRBD2 (5 bases). V lost 7 bases and J lost 3, with 11 bases in between. The CDR3 sequence is 12 residues long. Germline assignment: CDR1 GTSNPN and CDR2 SVGIG (reference sequence). The CDR3 DNA reads as TGTGCCTACGATAGAGGGACAGATACGCAGTATTTT. Its translation: CAYDRGTDTQYF.